The present TCR beta chain was sequenced within a study of cytomegalovirus exposure and HLA in healthy donors. Primers for the PCR totalled 60 Vbeta and 13 Jbeta. Sequenced by immunoSEQ multiplex PCR; TCRdb stores in-frame clones only, minus some. The sample lists about 110,000 clones, around 81% occurring once. The sequence derives from a woman aged 25 to 45 in good health and CMV-seronegative. The sequenced sample was PBMCs.

CDR3 loop: CASSFSQGIYAGELFF. The CDR3 region has the DNA TGTGCCAGCAGCTTCTCGCAGGGGATTTACGCCGGGGAGCTGTTTTTT. The rearrangement joins TRBV7-6 to TRBJ2-2; tentative D call: TRBD1 (6 bases). CDR1 is SGHVS, CDR2 FNYEAQ, per germline. Trimming removed 3 bases at V and 6 bases at J, with 17 bases between. CDR3 size: 16 residues. Supplemented by reference TRBV7-6 and TRBJ2-2, the full variable domain reads GAGVSQSPRYKVTKRGQDVALRCDPISGHVSLYWYRQALGQGPEFLTYFNYEAQQDKSGLPNDRFSAERPEGSISTLTIQRTEQRDSAMYRCASSFSQGIYAGELFFGEGSRLTVL.